This entry lists 8 T cell receptor beta chains sequenced from one sample in a study of neurological immune-mediated disorders. Time point specified: longitudinal time-point 3. Each CDR3 protein is one row after TCRdb ran MiXCR on the 5' RACE reads. The profile shows approximately 80,000 distinct CDR3 sequences, around 4% of them singletons. The sample was PBMCs. All receptors come from a woman aged 55-75 years with multiple sclerosis.

The DNA for the CDR3 is TGTGCCAGCAGTACAGGGGGCAATCAGCCCCAGCATTTT. Its protein product is CASSTGGNQPQHF. The rearrangement joins TRBV7-9 to TRBJ1-5; 7 bases are shared with TRBD1. The CDR3 extends over 13 amino acids. Trimming took 6 bases from V and 2 from J; bases not matched to a gene: 1. Germline V lookup: CDR1 SEHNR, CDR2 FQNEAQ (reference sequence). The variable domain in full, completed from reference TRBV7-9 and TRBJ1-5, reads DTGVSQNPRHKITKRGQNVTFRCDPISEHNRLYWYRQTLGQGPEFLTYFQNEAQLEKSRLLSDRFSAERPKGSFSTLEIQRTEQGDSAMYLCASSTGGNQPQHFGDGTRLSIL.

This clonotype was counted ten times or more. This chain connects TRBV28 to TRBJ1-2; D perhaps matches TRBD1 (6 bases). Germline values: CDR1 MDHEN, CDR2 SYDVKM. The germline V and J ends were trimmed by 1 base and 8 bases, with 20 bases remaining between them. This CDR3 region has 16 residues. The chain's CDR3 is CASSLYNPRLDRGYTF. For the CDR3, the DNA is TGTGCCAGCAGTTTATACAACCCTCGGTTGGACAGAGGCTACACCTTC.

In its sample, this clonotype was seen many times. The V and J genes are TRBV12-3 or TRBV12-4 and TRBJ2-7, with TRBD2 as a possible D gene (6 bases). The CDR3 runs 15 residues. Between the trimmed V and J ends, which lost 2 bases and 3 bases, there was a span of 14 bases. The CDR3 region has the DNA TGTGCCAGCAGTTTAAACCCGGGGGTCAACTACGAGCAGTACTTC. As protein: CASSLNPGVNYEQYF.

This clonotype showed up many times. V usage is TRBV24-1 and J usage is TRBJ1-5; D not certain. V was cut by 6 bases and J by 2 bases, with 7 bases left in between. Germline CDR1 is KGHDR and CDR2 is SFDVKD. This CDR3 region has 13 residues. This CDR3 reads CATSRGGNQPQHF. CDR3 sequence (DNA): TGTGCCACCAGTCGCGGCGGCAATCAGCCCCAGCATTTT.

This clonotype was found a few times. The chain is built from TRBV7-8 and TRBJ2-2, with D unclear. The V gene's germline CDR1 is SGHVS and CDR2 FQNEAQ. The CDR3 contains 19 residues. V shed 5 bases and J shed 0 bases, with 22 bases lying between them. The CDR3, as DNA: TGTGCCAGCAGCCGAGAGGCCCTAAGGCGGACGGCGAACACCGGGGAGCTGTTTTTT. It encodes CASSREALRRTANTGELFF. The variable domain in full, completed from reference TRBV7-8 and TRBJ2-2, reads GAGVSQSPRYKVAKRGQDVALRCDPISGHVSLFWYQQALGQGPEFLTYFQNEAQLDKSGLPSDRFFAERPEGSVSTLKIQRTQQEDSAVYLCASSREALRRTANTGELFFGEGSRLTVL.

In this sample, this clonotype turned up many times. The V gene is TRBV7-2, the J gene TRBJ2-3; 8 bases map to TRBD2. Germline CDR1 reads SGHTA; CDR2 reads FQGNSA. The V and J ends lost 4 bases and 0 bases, in that order; junction bases with no gene match: 6. This CDR3 has 16 residues. The CDR3 spells CASSSRGGGSTDTQYF. CDR3 bases: TGTGCCAGCAGCTCCAGGGGCGGGGGGAGCACAGATACGCAGTATTTT.

This clonotype was seen ten or more times. The chain employs TRBV5-1 and TRBJ2-2; 7 bases agree with TRBD1. Per the germline V gene, CDR1 is SGHRS and CDR2 is YFSETQ. There are 15 residues in the CDR3. Trimming cost V 4 bases and J 6 bases; bases outside gene matches: 9. CDR3 loop: CASSLIQGSAGELFF. The CDR3 region has the DNA TGCGCCAGCAGCCTCATACAGGGGTCGGCCGGGGAGCTGTTTTTT.

This clonotype was seen at least ten times. The chain joins TRBV29-1 to TRBJ1-2, with 11 bases that match TRBD1. Germline assignment: CDR1 SQVTM and CDR2 ANQGSEA. After removal of 8 bases from V and 2 bases from J, the junction contained 10 bases not matched to a gene. This CDR3 region has 15 residues. CDR3 in DNA: TGCAGCTTCGAGGACAGGGGGCTAACCAACTATGGCTACACCTTC. This gives the protein CSFEDRGLTNYGYTF.